This TCR beta chain was identified during a study of response to subunit inactivated influenza vaccine. Findings and caveats of the study: The study's authors posited that every seasonal influenza vaccination enlists few new T cells.

This clonotype has more than one count but fewer than ten. Its antigen is unidentified. TCRdb redid the calling of the RT-PCR reads with MiXCR, one entry per CDR3 protein. The sample comprises about 480,000 distinct CDR3 sequences, about 25% of which are singletons, and around 1.8% rests with the top ten. The CDR3 has 12 residues. V gave up 0 bases and J gave up 5 bases, with 4 bases separating them. The germline V gene has CDR1 MNHNY and CDR2 SVGAGI (reference sequence). The chain joins TRBV6-6 to TRBJ1-2; D ambiguous. Sequenced material: CD4+ T cells sorted from PBMCs, taken less than 6 days after vaccination. This TCR came from a man aged 45-65 years who received an inactivated influenza vaccine. DNA of the CDR3: TGTGCCAGCAGTTACTCTAGTTATGGCTACACCTTC. Protein: CASSYSSYGYTF.